This passage covers 12 T cell receptor beta chains from one sample sequenced in a study of blood T cell repertoires in COVID-19. Assay used: immunoSEQ multiplex PCR; TCRdb lists only in-frame clones, some missing. The profile shows 120,000 or so clones, roughly 72% of them singletons. The specimen was peripheral blood. Every receptor here comes from a man aged 55 to 69 with acute or convalescent COVID-19.

This chain connects TRBV6-5 to TRBJ2-7; D is undetermined. Germline V CDR1 and CDR2: MNHEY, SVGAGI. This CDR3 is built from 12 residues. Between the trimmed V and J ends, which lost 6 bases and 4 bases, there was a span of 10 bases. CDR3 protein: CASSAIVYEQYF. The DNA for the CDR3 is TGTGCCAGCAGCGCTATTGTTTACGAGCAGTACTTC.

V gene TRBV7-8 combines with J gene TRBJ1-6; perhaps TRBD1 as D (6 bases). This CDR3 is 14 amino acids long. Germline V gene sequence: CDR1 SGHVS, CDR2 FQNEAQ. Trimming took off 5 bases at V and 7 bases at J, with 12 bases between the two ends. In DNA, the CDR3 is TGTGCCAGCAGCAGTACAGGGAACAATTCACCCCTCCACTTT. This encodes CASSSTGNNSPLHF.

The rearrangement uses TRBV10-2 and TRBJ2-3, with 11 bases identical to TRBD2. The CDR3 is 15 residues long. With V trimmed by 4 bases and J by 7 bases, 7 bases remained unmatched. Germline V gene sequence: CDR1 WSHSY, CDR2 SAAADI. In DNA, the CDR3 is TGCGCCAGCAGTGGTTGGGCTAGCGGGAGGAATACGCAGTATTTT. Its translation: CASSGWASGRNTQYF.

The V call is TRBV6-6, the J call TRBJ1-4; D is ambiguous. This CDR3 contains 14 residues. Germline lookup yields CDR1 MNHNY and CDR2 SVGAGI (reference sequence). V was cut by 5 bases and J by 0 bases, with 7 bases left in between. The CDR3 reads CASSGDTTNEKLFF. The CDR3 nucleotides are TGTGCCAGCAGTGGCGACACAACTAATGAAAAACTGTTTTTT.

The rearrangement links TRBV15 to TRBJ1-1, with D hard to call. CDR3 length equals 14 residues. Trimming shortened V by 1 base and J by 7 bases, and 13 bases separated the two germline ends. CDR1 LNHNV and CDR2 YYDKDF come from the germline V gene (reference sequence). The CDR3 coding sequence is TGTGCCACCAGCAGAGGTCTAAGTTCGGGTGAAGCTTTCTTT. Protein sequence: CATSRGLSSGEAFF.

The gene calls are TRBV27 and TRBJ2-3; 9 bases map to TRBD2. The CDR3 loop spans 14 amino acids. The V gene end was trimmed by 6 bases and the J gene end by 3 bases; junction bases not matched to a gene: 4. Germline-derived CDR1 and CDR2 are MNHEY and SMNVEV (reference sequence). The CDR3 nucleotides are TGTGCCAGCAGGTCGGCGGGGGGGACAGATACGCAGTATTTT. This codes for CASRSAGGTDTQYF.

The rearrangement uses TRBV3-1 (or the pseudogene TRBV3-2) and TRBJ1-2; D not certain. The germline CDR1 and CDR2 sequences are LGHDT and YNNKEL (reference sequence). This CDR3 has 12 residues. Trimming removed 4 bases from V and 5 bases from J, with 8 bases in between. The DNA of the CDR3 is TGTGCCAGCAGCCTTACAGCTTATGGCTACACCTTC. Translated, it gives CASSLTAYGYTF.

CDR3 bases: TGCAGCGTTCCCGGGACAACTAATGAAAAACTGTTTTTT. This translates into CSVPGTTNEKLFF. The chain recombines TRBV29-1 with TRBJ1-4; D gene unclear. Trimming cost V 5 bases and J 0 bases, with 7 bases left between them. Germline V gene lookup returns CDR1 SQVTM and CDR2 ANQGSEA. This CDR3 is 13 amino acids long.

The J gene is TRBJ2-7, the V gene TRBV5-4; 8 bases agree with TRBD1. The V and J ends lost 4 bases and 4 bases, in that order; junction bases with no gene match: 7. CDR1 and CDR2 from the germline V gene are SGHNT and YYREEE (reference sequence). The CDR3 sequence is 14 residues long. Here the CDR3 DNA reads TGTGCCAGCAGCGCTGGACAGGGTTCTTACGAGCAGTACTTC. It is translated as CASSAGQGSYEQYF.

The chain uses TRBV24-1 and TRBJ2-5, with D possibly TRBD2 on 5 matching bases. V was shortened by 3 bases and J by 4 bases, with 14 bases between the two germline ends. The CDR3 spans 15 residues. In germline, CDR1 is KGHDR, CDR2 SFDVKD. The CDR3, as DNA: TGTGCCACCAGTGATCCCCGGGGTGGAGGAGAGACCCAGTACTTC. Protein: CATSDPRGGGETQYF.

The rearrangement links TRBV5-8 to TRBJ1-5, with TRBD1 matching over 9 bases. Looked up from germline, CDR1 is SGHTS and CDR2 is YDEGEE. Trimming took 4 bases from V and 4 from J; bases not matched to a gene: 9. The CDR3 has 16 amino acids. The CDR3 DNA reads TGTGCCAGCAGCCCCCATGGACAGGGGAGGAATCAGCCCCAGCATTTT. The encoded protein is CASSPHGQGRNQPQHF.

V is TRBV29-1 and J is TRBJ1-3; D is unclear. CDR1 is SQVTM, CDR2 ANQGSEA, per germline. This CDR3 has 14 amino acids. The V and J ends lost 2 bases and 2 bases respectively, with 10 bases between them. The CDR3 region has the DNA TGCAGCGTTGAAAGCCGGGGAACTGGAAACACCATATATTTT. Amino acids: CSVESRGTGNTIYF.